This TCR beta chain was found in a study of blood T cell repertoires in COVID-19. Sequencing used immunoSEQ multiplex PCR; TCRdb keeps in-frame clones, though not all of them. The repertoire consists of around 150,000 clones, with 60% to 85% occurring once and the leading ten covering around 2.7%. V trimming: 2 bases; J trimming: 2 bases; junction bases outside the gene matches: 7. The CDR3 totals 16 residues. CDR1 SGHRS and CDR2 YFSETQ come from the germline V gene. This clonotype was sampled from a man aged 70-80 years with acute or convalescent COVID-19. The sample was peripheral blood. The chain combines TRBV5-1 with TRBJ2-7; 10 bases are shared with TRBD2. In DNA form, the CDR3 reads TGCGCCAGCAGCTTTTATGGACTAGCGGAGACCTACGAGCAGTACTTC. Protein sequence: CASSFYGLAETYEQYF.